This TCR beta chain was observed in a study of cytomegalovirus exposure and HLA in healthy donors. In germline, CDR1 is MNHEY, CDR2 SVGAGI. Deletions cut 8 bases from V and 2 bases from J, with 16 bases between. CDR3 length: 15 residues. A note on this clone: Its antigen is as yet unknown.

The PCR employed 60 Vbeta primers together with 13 Jbeta primers. Produced via immunoSEQ multiplex PCR; TCRdb's table is partial and in-frame only. The data show fewer than 130,000 clones, approximately 70% seen once. Study-level results: V- and J-gene trimming of TCR beta was linked (in a later analysis) to a missense DCLRE1C variant. More than 15,000 TCR beta sequences were associated with HLA alleles at 0.05 false discovery rate in a later analysis. Roughly even sequencing depth across donors was the assumption behind the presence/absence analyses.

This sequence joins TRBV6-5 and TRBJ1-3; D not resolved. Material: PBMCs. This clonotype was sampled from a man in his forties in good health and CMV-seropositive. CDR3 residues: CASSSGSGTGNTIYF. The CDR3 coding sequence is TGTGCCAGCTCCTCGGGCTCGGGAACTGGAAACACCATATATTTT.